A selection of T cell receptor beta chains follows, all from one sample in a study of vaccination and CD4 T cells after COVID-19. For these receptors, no antigen is known. One entry per CDR3 protein, called by TCRdb with MiXCR from the PCR reads. The repertoire holds some 7,400 distinct CDR3 sequences, with more than 30% as singletons. The source material was CD4+ T cells from blood, cultured in vitro. The receptors derive from a human donor in good health. Both conserved end residues are part of each CDR3. The D gene is left open where the match is weak. The listing skips clone size in some rows; elsewhere it reads once, few, many or a size class.

d_call,clone_size,v_call,j_call,cdr3_nt,cdr3_aa
TRBD1,.,TRBV29-1,TRBJ2-7,TGCAGCGTGAGGGGACAGCTGGGGTACGAGCAGTACTTC,CSVRGQLGYEQYF
.,.,TRBV10-3,TRBJ2-4,TGTGCCACCAAGGCAGGGTTAGGTGAAAACATTCAGTACTTC,CATKAGLGENIQYF
.,few,TRBV7-9,TRBJ2-7,TGTGCCAGCAGCTTTCCCTCCTACGAGCAGTACTTC,CASSFPSYEQYF
.,.,TRBV7-3,TRBJ2-2,TGTGCCAGCGGTTTGGGGAGACCCACCGGGGAGCTGTTTTTT,CASGLGRPTGELFF
TRBD1,few,TRBV6-1,TRBJ1-2,TGTGCCAGCAGTCCCCCGGGACAGGGGTATGGCTACACCTTC,CASSPPGQGYGYTF
TRBD1,.,TRBV28,TRBJ2-7,TGTGCCAGCAGCCCAACAGGGGCCTACGAGCAGTACTTC,CASSPTGAYEQYF
.,.,TRBV20-1,TRBJ1-5,TGCAGTGCTGCGCGCCTGAGCACAGGGAAGAATCAGCCCCAGCATTTT,CSAARLSTGKNQPQHF
.,.,TRBV27,TRBJ2-7,TGTGCCAGCAGTTTAGGAGGGAGGTACGAGCAGTACTTC,CASSLGGRYEQYF
TRBD2,few,TRBV4-3,TRBJ2-1,TGCGCCAGCAGCCAAATATGGACTAGTGGGCCCAATGAGCAGTTCTTC,CASSQIWTSGPNEQFF
.,few,TRBV20-1,TRBJ1-5,TGCAGTGCTAGAGTAGAAAACGAATTTTATCAGCCCCAGCATTTT,CSARVENEFYQPQHF
.,.,TRBV20-1,TRBJ2-1,TGCAGTGCTAGAGCCCCTCACCGGCGGGACAATGAGCAGTTCTTC,CSARAPHRRDNEQFF
.,.,TRBV28,TRBJ1-1,TGTGCCACAACCACGGGGATTGAAGCTTTCTTT,CATTTGIEAFF
.,.,TRBV6-2/TRBV6-3,TRBJ1-2,TGTGCCAGCAGGGAACAGAGAAACTATGGCTACACCTTC,CASREQRNYGYTF
TRBD2,.,TRBV18,TRBJ2-3,TGTGCCAGCTCACGGATAGCGGGAGCCGCAGATACGCAGTATTTT,CASSRIAGAADTQYF
TRBD2,.,TRBV10-3,TRBJ2-1,TGTGCCATCAGTGAGGCTCTGACTAGCGGGCACTCCTACAATGAGCAGTTCTTC,CAISEALTSGHSYNEQFF
.,.,TRBV15,TRBJ2-7,TGTGCCACCAGCCGTTCAGGCGGTTTCCCCTACGAGCAGTACTTC,CATSRSGGFPYEQYF
.,.,TRBV6-1,TRBJ2-1,TGTGCCAGCAGCGGACAACCTGACTACAATGAGCAGTTCTTC,CASSGQPDYNEQFF
.,.,TRBV7-3,TRBJ1-2,TGTGCCAGCAGCCCCGGGGCGACTAACTATGGCTACACCTTC,CASSPGATNYGYTF
.,few,TRBV7-2,TRBJ2-5,TGTGCCAGCAGCTTAGTAAAAGAGACCCAGTACTTC,CASSLVKETQYF
TRBD1,few,TRBV7-2,TRBJ1-2,TGTGCCAGCAGCTTAGCCAGGACAGGGGGATTGGAGGGCTACACCTTC,CASSLARTGGLEGYTF
.,few,TRBV6-5,TRBJ2-5,TGTGCCAGCAGTTACTCACACAGGGGAGGAGAGACCCAGTACTTC,CASSYSHRGGETQYF
.,.,TRBV7-2,TRBJ2-7,TGTGCCAGCAGCCCCGCGAAAACCTCCCACGAGCAGTACTTC,CASSPAKTSHEQYF